This record concerns one T cell receptor (beta chain) sequence. Antigen unknown. The data stem from a study of cytotoxic CD8 clonotypes in ibrutinib-treated CLL. Findings and caveats of the study: Different sampling times were used for sustained-remission and progressing patients. Ibrutinib response saw clonality rise, and progression saw it return toward baseline.

Cryopreserved PBMCs yielded about 2 micrograms of genomic DNA for TCR beta libraries. TCRdb's copy holds only in-frame clones and misses some; the assay was immunoSEQ multiplex PCR. This table has about 130,000 clones, around three quarters appearing once. Sequenced here: PBMCs, sampled after 12 months of ibrutinib treatment. This TCR was recovered from a human donor with chronic lymphocytic leukemia.

CDR3: CASSYSAGRFGNTIYF. In DNA form, the CDR3 reads TGTGCCAGCAGTTACTCCGCAGGGAGGTTCGGAAACACCATATATTTT. The rearrangement joins TRBV6-5 to TRBJ1-3; a possible D gene is TRBD1 (5 bases). Germline CDR1 is MNHEY and CDR2 is SVGAGI. V gave up 0 bases and J gave up 4 bases, with 13 bases separating them. CDR3 size: 16 residues.